This T cell receptor (beta chain) derives from a study of vaccination effects on CD4 cells after COVID-19 (dated 2022 in TCRdb). Background for the entire study: Across the study, the median time from the second dose to post-vaccine sampling was 72 days (range 14 to 241). The full study included 10 to 11 COVID-19 convalescent patients and several SARS-CoV-2-naive healthy vaccine recipients. The Oncomine TCR Beta short-read assay on an Illumina iSeq 100 was used to sequence cultures from other donors in the study. SARS-CoV-2 spike-specific CD4+ TCR repertoires from before and after mRNA vaccination were compared in COVID-19 convalescent patients and in infection-naive vaccine recipients.

In the ViraFEST assay, PBMC were stimulated with viral peptide pools, and TCR sequencing was then used to find antigen-specific CD4+ T cell clonotypes based on their expansion. After around 10 days of culture, CD4+ T cells were isolated with the EasySep CD4+ T cell isolation kit. Each participant got two doses of an mRNA SARS-CoV-2 vaccine, either BNT162b2 or mRNA-1273. The absence of prior SARS-CoV-2 infection in healthy vaccine recipients was confirmed by negative nucleocapsid antibodies before and after vaccination. Two million PBMC per well were cultured in IMDM with approximately 5% human AB serum, 10 IU/ml IL-2 and gentamicin, plus 10 ug/ml peptides. Half of the culture medium was replaced with fresh IL-2-containing medium on days 3 and 7. Unless otherwise noted, each peptide stimulation condition was cultured in triplicate wells. PBMC were separated from whole blood using Ficoll-Paque Plus gradient centrifugation and were then either cryopreserved at -140C or used fresh. The spike proteins of SARS-CoV-2 and of the common cold coronaviruses HCoV-NL63, HCoV-OC43 and HCoV-229E were spanned by overlapping peptide pools. The QIAamp micro DNA kit was used to extract genomic DNA from the cultured CD4+ T cells.

Concerning this clone: Its specific antigen is unknown. No clone much larger than this one lies a single base away; base qualities are absent.

The research as a whole found: Marked clonal contraction was observed in both infection-induced and vaccine-induced clones at late post-vaccination timepoints, consistent with waning T cell responses. In healthy vaccine recipients, vaccine-induced clones were almost all SARS-CoV-2 mono-reactive, with only 1 of 255 cross-reactive with common cold coronaviruses. The study was limited by a small number of convalescent patients and lacked early post-infection timepoints.

Receptors were amplified or captured by the immunoSEQ multiplex PCR assay. DNA from the CD4+ T cells that had been cultured and isolated underwent TCR beta CDR3 sequencing. In the source study's methods: Non-productive TCR sequences were discarded, and reads were trimmed to the CDR3 region, with only CDR3s of 7 or more amino acids retained. Antigen-specific clonotypes were identified with the MANAFEST web app by comparing expansion in peptide wells against reference cultures. Positive clones required FDR<0.05 expansion versus reference and all other wells, odds ratio above 5, and frequency above 0.1% in two replicate wells. A clonotype was defined as cross-reactive if the clonotype was significantly expanded both in SARS-CoV-2 spike wells and in at least one common cold coronavirus spike condition. Using the stringdist R package, CDR3 similarity was measured by Levenshtein distance, and unrooted trees were constructed with ape in R 3.6.1. This immuneACCESS table, as held by TCRdb, lists in-frame sequences with V and J called but not all clones. Of the missing ones, under half trace to an unresolved V gene in checked studies; the others have no known cause. Clone size and the V and J calls come from that table; the DNA yielded D and trimming. Across this sample there are about 80,000 clones, with 60% to 85% seen only once. Under 1.2% of the sample goes to the ten largest clones.

The source of this sequence is a human donor who received a COVID-19 vaccine. Material: CD4+ T cells from PBMCs cultured with HCoV-OC43 spike peptides, obtained after COVID-19 vaccination. This specimen's cell subset or site label, interpreted: HCoV-OC43 spike overlapping peptide pool stimulation.

This receptor carries the CDR3 CASSPDPRAGANVLTF. The nucleotides are TGTGCCAGCAGCCCGGACCCGAGGGCTGGGGCCAACGTCCTGACTTTC. The rearrangement joined TRBV7-3 to TRBJ2-6, with TRBD2 perhaps the D gene, on 5 matching bases. From the cysteine up to the phenylalanine, the CDR3 has a length of 16 residues. Of all the DNA, just the CDR3 is kept, 48 bases in frame from base 1. V gives up 5 bases and J gives up 2 bases, and the segment between their germline ends measures 13 bases. The germline V gene sets CDR1 to SGHTA and CDR2 to FQGTGA.